This T cell receptor (beta chain) is from a study of CD8 T cells in Susac syndrome (dated by TCRdb to about 2019). About the study as a whole: The study used repertoire sequencing to test whether antigen drove CD8+ T cell activation and differentiation in Susac syndrome. The study compared CD8+ T cell repertoire clonality among around 11 healthy donors, around 14 Susac syndrome patients and some 16 multiple sclerosis patients.

Worth noting for this clonotype: It has no known antigen specificity. No much larger clone is present one base from it, and per-base qualities are unavailable.

RNA was extracted using the RNeasy kit, and roughly 0.5 to 1 microgram was reverse transcribed with random hexamers. TCR beta CDR3 regions were amplified with the immunoSEQ multiplex PCR assay covering 54 Vbeta and 13 Jbeta segments. PCR amplification bias was corrected by using a synthetic template baseline for primer optimization and computational correction. Turning to the authors' computational methods: Reads were assigned to V, D and J genes according to IMGT and analyzed in immunoSEQ Analyzer, with only productive sequences retained. Clonality was calculated as one minus the Shannon entropy normalized by log2 of the number of productive unique sequences. Public and private clones were assessed among the 100 most prevalent clones of each patient and control. A clone was defined as Susac-specific if it was absent from the healthy and MS cohorts, from some 980 published viral clones and from other ImmuneACCESS disease sequences. The public sequencing data were trimmed at Q25 with fastp and processed into clonotypes with MiXCR by TCRdb, which kept only in-frame beta chains. Identical CDR3 proteins give one entry, which carries the most common genes and DNA. In this record, the V and J calls reflect TCRdb's handling and not the investigators' own analysis. This sample lists about 400,000 distinct CDR3 sequences; more than 70% were detected once. The ten largest make up roughly 0.11% of the sample.

As encoded in the germline V gene (reference sequence), CDR1 is GTSNPN while CDR2 is SVGIG. Reading from cysteine to phenylalanine, the CDR3 counts 14 amino acids. Just CDR3 DNA is preserved here, 42 bases in frame from base 1. Trimming removed 8 bases from V and 8 bases from J; the gene matches leave 14 bases unexplained. Peripheral blood CD8+ and CD4+ T cells from healthy donors, Susac syndrome patients and multiple sclerosis patients were profiled by high-throughput TCR beta sequencing. The multiple sclerosis controls were treatment-naive patients who had stable or active relapsing-remitting disease and met the revised McDonald criteria. Bulk CD8+ and CD4+ T cells were purified by magnetic negative isolation, while CD8+ TEMRA cells were enriched using FACS. Blood was drawn into EDTA tubes, processed within 24 hours, and PBMCs were isolated by density gradient centrifugation. PBMCs intended for TCR sequencing were frozen in liquid nitrogen and were later thawed in a 37 degrees C water bath. Purity of sorted or isolated CD4+, CD8+ and CD8+ TEMRA cells was at least 90%.

The investigation overall reported the following: The number of individuals in the TCR sequencing and HLA analysis was acknowledged as relatively small.

Sequences were obtained from CD8+ T cells from PBMCs. The sequence was obtained from a human donor with multiple sclerosis. The rearranged chain carries TRBV30 and TRBJ2-1, and TRBD2 matches 8 of the central bases. The sequenced DNA: TGTGCCCTGGAGGCTAGCGGGCCAGGGGATGAGCAGTTCTTC. Its amino acids are CALEASGPGDEQFF.